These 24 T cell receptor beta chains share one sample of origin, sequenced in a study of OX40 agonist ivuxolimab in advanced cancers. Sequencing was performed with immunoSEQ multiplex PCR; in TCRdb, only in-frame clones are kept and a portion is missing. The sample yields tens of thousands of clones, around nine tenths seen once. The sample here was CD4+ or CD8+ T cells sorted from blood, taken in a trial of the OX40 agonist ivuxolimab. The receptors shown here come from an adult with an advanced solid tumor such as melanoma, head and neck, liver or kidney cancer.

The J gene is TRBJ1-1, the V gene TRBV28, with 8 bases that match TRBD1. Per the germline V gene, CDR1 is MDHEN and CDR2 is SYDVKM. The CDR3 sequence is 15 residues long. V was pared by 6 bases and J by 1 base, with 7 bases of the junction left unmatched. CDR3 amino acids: CASRPTGGENTEAFF. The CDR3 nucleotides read TGTGCCAGCAGACCCACAGGGGGGGAGAACACTGAAGCTTTCTTT.

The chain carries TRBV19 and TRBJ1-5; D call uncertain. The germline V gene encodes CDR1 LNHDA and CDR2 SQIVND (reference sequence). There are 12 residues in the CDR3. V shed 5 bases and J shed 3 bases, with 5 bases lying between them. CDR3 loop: CASSDYNQPQHF. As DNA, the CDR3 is TGTGCCAGTAGTGATTACAATCAGCCCCAGCATTTT.

In nucleotides, the CDR3 is TGTGCCAGCAGCGGCACAGGGGTAGAAAAGACCCAGTACTTC. Translated, it gives CASSGTGVEKTQYF. The chain joins TRBV9 to TRBJ2-5; 7 bases are a match to TRBD1. The V and J ends lost 3 bases and 6 bases, in that order; junction bases with no gene match: 8. This CDR3 spans 14 amino acids. Germline CDR1 SGDLS, CDR2 YYNGEE.

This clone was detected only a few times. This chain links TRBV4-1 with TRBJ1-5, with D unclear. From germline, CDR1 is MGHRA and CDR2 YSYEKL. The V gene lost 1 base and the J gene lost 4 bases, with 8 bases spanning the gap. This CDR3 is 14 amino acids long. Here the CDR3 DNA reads TGCGCCAGCAGCCAAGCGACGGATAATCAGCCCCAGCATTTT. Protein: CASSQATDNQPQHF.

The DNA of the CDR3 is TGTGCCAGCAGTTTAAAAAGGACAGCCTCCTACGAGCAGTACTTC. As protein: CASSLKRTASYEQYF. The gene calls are TRBV27 and TRBJ2-7; D is perhaps TRBD1 (6 bases). The germline CDR1 and CDR2 sequences are MNHEY and SMNVEV (reference sequence). The length of the CDR3 is 15 residues. Trimming left V 2 bases short and J 0 bases short, with 11 bases between.

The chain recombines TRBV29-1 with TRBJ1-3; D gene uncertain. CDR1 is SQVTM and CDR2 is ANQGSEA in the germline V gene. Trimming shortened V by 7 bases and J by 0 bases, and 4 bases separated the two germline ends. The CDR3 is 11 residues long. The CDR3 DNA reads TGCAGCGCCAGCTCTGGAAACACCATATATTTT. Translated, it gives CSASSGNTIYF. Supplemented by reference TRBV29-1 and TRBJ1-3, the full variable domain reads SAVISQKPSRDICQRGTSLTIQCQVDSQVTMMFWYRQQPGQSLTLIATANQGSEATYESGFVIDKFPISRPNLTFSTLTVSNMSPEDSSIYLCSASSGNTIYFGEGSWLTVV.

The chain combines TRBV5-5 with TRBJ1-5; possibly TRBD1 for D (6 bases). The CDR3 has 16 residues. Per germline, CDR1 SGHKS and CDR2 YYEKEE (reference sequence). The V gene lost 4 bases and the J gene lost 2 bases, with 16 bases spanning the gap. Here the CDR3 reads CASSTDRFGGNQPQHF. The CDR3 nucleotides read TGTGCCAGCAGCACTGACAGGTTCGGGGGCAATCAGCCCCAGCATTTT. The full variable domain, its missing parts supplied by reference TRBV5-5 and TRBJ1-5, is DAGVTQSPTHLIKTRGQQVTLRCSPISGHKSVSWYQQVLGQGPQFIFQYYEKEERGRGNFPDRFSARQFPNYSSELNVNALLLGDSALYLCASSTDRFGGNQPQHFGDGTRLSIL.

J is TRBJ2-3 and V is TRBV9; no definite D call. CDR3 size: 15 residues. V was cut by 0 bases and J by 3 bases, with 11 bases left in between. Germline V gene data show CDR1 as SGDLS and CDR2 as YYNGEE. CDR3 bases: TGTGCCAGCAGCGTAGTCACCGGTGGAACAGATACGCAGTATTTT. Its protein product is CASSVVTGGTDTQYF.

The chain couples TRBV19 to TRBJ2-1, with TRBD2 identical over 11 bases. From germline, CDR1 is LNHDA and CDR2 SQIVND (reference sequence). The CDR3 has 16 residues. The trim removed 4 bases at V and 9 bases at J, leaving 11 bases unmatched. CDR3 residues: CASSKLAGDNTGEQFF. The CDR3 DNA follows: TGTGCCAGTAGTAAACTAGCGGGAGATAATACGGGTGAGCAGTTCTTC.

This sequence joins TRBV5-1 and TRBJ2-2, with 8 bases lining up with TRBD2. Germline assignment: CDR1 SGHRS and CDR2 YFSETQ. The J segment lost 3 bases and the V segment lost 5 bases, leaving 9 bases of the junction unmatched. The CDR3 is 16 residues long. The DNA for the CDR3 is TGCGCCAGCAGTCCCCGGACTAGCATAGACACCGGGGAGCTGTTTTTT. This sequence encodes CASSPRTSIDTGELFF.

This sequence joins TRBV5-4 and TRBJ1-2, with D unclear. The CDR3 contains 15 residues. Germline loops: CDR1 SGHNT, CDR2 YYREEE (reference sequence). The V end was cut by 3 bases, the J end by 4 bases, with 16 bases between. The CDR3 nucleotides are TGTGCCAGCAGCTGGGATCCCTCGGTAGTCTATGGCTACACCTTC. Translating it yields CASSWDPSVVYGYTF. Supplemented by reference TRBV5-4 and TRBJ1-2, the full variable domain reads ETGVTQSPTHLIKTRGQQVTLRCSSQSGHNTVSWYQQALGQGPQFIFQYYREEENGRGNFPPRFSGLQFPNYSSELNVNALELDDSALYLCASSWDPSVVYGYTFGSGTRLTVV.

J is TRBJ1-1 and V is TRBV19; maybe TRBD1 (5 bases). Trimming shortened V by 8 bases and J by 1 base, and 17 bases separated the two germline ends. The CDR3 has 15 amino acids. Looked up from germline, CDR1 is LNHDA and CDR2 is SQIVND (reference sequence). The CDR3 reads CASLTRGSGNTEAFF. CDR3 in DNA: TGTGCCAGTCTGACGCGGGGGTCAGGGAACACTGAAGCTTTCTTT.

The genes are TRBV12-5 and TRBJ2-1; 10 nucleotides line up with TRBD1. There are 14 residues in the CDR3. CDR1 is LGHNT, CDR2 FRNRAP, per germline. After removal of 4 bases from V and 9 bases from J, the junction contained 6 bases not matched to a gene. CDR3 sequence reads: CASGWGTGDSEQFF. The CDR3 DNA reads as TGTGCTAGTGGTTGGGGGACAGGGGATAGTGAGCAGTTCTTC.

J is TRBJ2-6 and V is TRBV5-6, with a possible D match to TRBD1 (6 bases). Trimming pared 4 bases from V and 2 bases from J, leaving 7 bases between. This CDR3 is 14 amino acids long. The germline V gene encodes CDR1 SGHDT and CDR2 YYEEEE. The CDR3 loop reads CASSHRAGANVLTF. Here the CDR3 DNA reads TGTGCCAGCAGCCACAGGGCTGGGGCCAACGTCCTGACTTTC.

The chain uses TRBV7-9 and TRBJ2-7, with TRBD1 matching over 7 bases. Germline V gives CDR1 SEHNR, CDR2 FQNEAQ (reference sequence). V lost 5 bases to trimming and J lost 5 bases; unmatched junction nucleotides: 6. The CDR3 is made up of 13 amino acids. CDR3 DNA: TGTGCCAGCAGCCCGACAGGGTCGAACGAGCAGTACTTC. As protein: CASSPTGSNEQYF.

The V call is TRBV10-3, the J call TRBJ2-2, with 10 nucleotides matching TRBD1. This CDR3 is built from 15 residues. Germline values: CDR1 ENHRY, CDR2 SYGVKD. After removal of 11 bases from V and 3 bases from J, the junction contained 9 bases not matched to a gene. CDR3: CAATGGTGDTGELFF. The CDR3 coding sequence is TGTGCCGCCACGGGGGGGACAGGGGACACCGGGGAGCTGTTTTTT.

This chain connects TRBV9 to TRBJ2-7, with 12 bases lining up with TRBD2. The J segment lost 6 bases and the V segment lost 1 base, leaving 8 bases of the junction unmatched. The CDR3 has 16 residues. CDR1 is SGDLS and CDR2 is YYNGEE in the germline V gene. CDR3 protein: CASSVSASGRAGEQYF. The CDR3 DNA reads TGTGCCAGCAGCGTAAGTGCTAGCGGGAGGGCCGGCGAGCAGTACTTC.

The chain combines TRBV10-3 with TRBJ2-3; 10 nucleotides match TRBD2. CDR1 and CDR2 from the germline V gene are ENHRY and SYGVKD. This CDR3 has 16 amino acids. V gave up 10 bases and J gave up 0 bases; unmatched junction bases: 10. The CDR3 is CASHGTSAASTDTQYF. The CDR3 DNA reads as TGTGCCAGCCACGGGACTAGCGCGGCTAGCACAGATACGCAGTATTTT.

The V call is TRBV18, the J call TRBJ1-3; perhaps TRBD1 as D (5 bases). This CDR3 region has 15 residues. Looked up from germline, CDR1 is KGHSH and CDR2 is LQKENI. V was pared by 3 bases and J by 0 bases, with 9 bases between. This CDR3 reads CASSPDKNSGNTIYF. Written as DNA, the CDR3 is TGTGCCAGCTCACCGGACAAAAACTCTGGAAACACCATATATTTT.

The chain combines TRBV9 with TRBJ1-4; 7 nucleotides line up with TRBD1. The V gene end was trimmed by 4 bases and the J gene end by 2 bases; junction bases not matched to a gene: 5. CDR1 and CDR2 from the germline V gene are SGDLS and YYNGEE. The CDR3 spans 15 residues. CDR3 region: CASSKQQGTNEKLFF. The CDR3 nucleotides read TGTGCCAGCAGCAAACAACAGGGGACTAATGAAAAACTGTTTTTT.

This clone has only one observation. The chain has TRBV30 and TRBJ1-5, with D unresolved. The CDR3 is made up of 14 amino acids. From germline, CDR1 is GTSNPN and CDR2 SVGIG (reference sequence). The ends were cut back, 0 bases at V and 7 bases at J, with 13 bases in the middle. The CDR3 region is CAWSVLRGAQPQHF. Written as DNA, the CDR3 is TGTGCCTGGAGTGTACTCCGGGGTGCGCAGCCCCAGCATTTT.

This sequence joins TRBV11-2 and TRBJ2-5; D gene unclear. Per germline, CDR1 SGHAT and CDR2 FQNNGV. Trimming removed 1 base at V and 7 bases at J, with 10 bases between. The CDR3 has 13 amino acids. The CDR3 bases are TGTGCCAGCAGCTTAGTTCCCCGAGGGACCCAGTACTTC. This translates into CASSLVPRGTQYF. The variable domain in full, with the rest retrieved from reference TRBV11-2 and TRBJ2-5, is EAGVAQSPRYKIIEKRQSVAFWCNPISGHATLYWYQQILGQGPKLLIQFQNNGVVDDSQLPKDRFSAERLKGVDSTLKIQPAKLEDSAVYLCASSLVPRGTQYFGPGTRLLVL.

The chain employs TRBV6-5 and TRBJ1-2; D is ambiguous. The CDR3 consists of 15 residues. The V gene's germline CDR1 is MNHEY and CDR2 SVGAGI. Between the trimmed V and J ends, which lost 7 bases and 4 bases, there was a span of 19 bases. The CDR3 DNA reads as TGTGCCAGCACATTCAGAGGGAGGATGGGCTATGGCTACACCTTC. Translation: CASTFRGRMGYGYTF.

This chain's CDR3 is CASSFRDRNTEAFF. In DNA, the CDR3 is TGTGCCAGCAGCTTCCGGGACAGGAACACTGAAGCTTTCTTT. V and J are TRBV11-2 and TRBJ1-1; 7 bases line up with TRBD1. The CDR3 has 14 amino acids. V shed 3 bases, J shed 1 base, and the junction held 2 bases outside the gene matches. The germline V gene encodes CDR1 SGHAT and CDR2 FQNNGV.